These T cell receptor beta chains were read from a single sample in a study of cytomegalovirus exposure and HLA in healthy donors. Sequenced by immunoSEQ multiplex PCR; TCRdb stores in-frame clones only, minus some. Among 55,000 to 80,000 clones, around 93% were seen once, and the ten largest hold roughly 7.3%. The sample taken for sequencing was PBMCs. The receptors shown here come from a woman under 30 in good health and CMV-seropositive. Both conserved end residues are part of each CDR3. The size of a clone is reported for some rows only, either as once, few or many, or as a class for expanded clones.

>15|TRBV4-3|once|TRBJ2-3
CASSRLDGGGSTQYF
>17|TRBV28|NA|TRBJ1-3
CASSFLTPGGDGNTIYF
>15|TRBV6-5|NA|TRBJ2-3
CASSYSSGRADTQYF
>14|TRBV5-6|NA|TRBJ2-2
CASSETGRTGELFF
>15|TRBV11-2|NA|TRBJ1-5
CASSSDGHSNQPQHF
>14|TRBV11-2|NA|TRBJ2-7
CASSLGAEGSEQYF
>14|TRBV6-5|NA|TRBJ2-7
CASSRDSVLYEQYF
>16|TRBV15|NA|TRBJ2-1
CATSSTKRAGGDEQFF
>17|TRBV28|NA|TRBJ2-3
CASSINTGGTDPDTQYF
>18|TRBV14|NA|TRBJ2-5
CASSQGGGLRIYQETQYF
>15|TRBV6-1|NA|TRBJ2-7
CASSDGTRYPYEQYF
>13|TRBV7-2|NA|TRBJ1-2
CASKQDRNYGYTF
>16|TRBV27|NA|TRBJ2-2
CASSLWSPERTGELFF
>15|TRBV29-1|NA|TRBJ1-1
CSVQERGSINTEAFF
>17|TRBV9|NA|TRBJ2-2
CASSVSAGAGGTGELFF
>16|TRBV7-9|NA|TRBJ2-7
CASSLGVGTGLYEQYF
>13|TRBV6-1|once|TRBJ2-7
CASRDRGVHEQYF
>18|TRBV7-8|NA|TRBJ1-4
CASSLERGTLATNEKLFF
>16|TRBV4-2|NA|TRBJ2-7
CASSQDGAGVLYEQYF
>15|TRBV19|NA|TRBJ1-5
CASSNQGEGNQPQHF